Included here is one T cell receptor (beta chain) sequence, with context. This sample stems from a study of OX40 agonist ivuxolimab in advanced cancers. The J segment lost 12 bases and the V segment lost 2 bases, leaving 6 bases of the junction unmatched. The CDR3 covers 12 residues. The germline V gene has CDR1 MNHNY and CDR2 SVGAGI (reference sequence). Profiled with immunoSEQ multiplex PCR; TCRdb holds only in-frame clones, not every one. The sample consists of about 150,000 clones, 85% to 95% of them appearing once. This TCR derives from an adult with an advanced solid tumor such as melanoma, head and neck, liver or kidney cancer. This chain uses TRBV6-6 with TRBJ2-7, with TRBD2 matching 8 bases. The sample in question was CD4+ or CD8+ T cells sorted from blood, obtained in a trial of the OX40 agonist ivuxolimab. The CDR3 nucleotides are TGTGCCAGCAGTTACCCAGGGACTAGGCCGTACTTC. This encodes CASSYPGTRPYF.